What follows are 17 T cell receptor beta chains derived from one specimen sequenced in a study of blood T cell repertoires in COVID-19. Data came from immunoSEQ multiplex PCR; TCRdb stores just in-frame clones and leaves some out. The table records 300,000 or so clones, about 83% of them present only once. The sequenced sample was peripheral blood. These receptors came from a woman aged 50 to 60 with acute or convalescent COVID-19.

V is TRBV6-5 and J is TRBJ1-4, with 9 bases identical to TRBD1. Germline values: CDR1 MNHEY, CDR2 SVGAGI. The junction had 7 bases not matched to a gene; V was cut back by 7 bases and J by 4 bases. The CDR3 consists of 15 residues. The CDR3 loop is CASTSRDRVNEKLFF. CDR3 coding DNA: TGTGCCAGCACCTCCCGGGACAGGGTTAATGAAAAACTGTTTTTT.

The V gene is TRBV3-1 (or the pseudogene TRBV3-2), the J gene TRBJ2-1, with 11 bases lining up with TRBD2. The CDR3 length is 15 residues. Germline CDR1 LGHDT, CDR2 YNNKEL (reference sequence). Unmatched junction bases numbered 2, after V lost 4 bases and J lost 3 bases. For the CDR3, the DNA is TGTGCCAGCAGCCTCACTAGCGGGAGCTACAATGAGCAGTTCTTC. Its protein product is CASSLTSGSYNEQFF.

This chain connects TRBV5-1 to TRBJ2-7; 8 positions agree with TRBD1. With 1 base clipped from V and 3 bases from J, the junction kept 21 bases outside the gene matches. Germline CDR1 SGHRS, CDR2 YFSETQ. There are 20 residues in the CDR3. CDR3 nucleotides: TGCGCCAGCAGCTTGCGGCCTGGGACAGGAGTAAAAATTAGGGGCTACGAGCAGTACTTC. This sequence encodes CASSLRPGTGVKIRGYEQYF.

The chain employs TRBV7-9 and TRBJ2-3, with TRBD2 matching over 9 bases. The junction had 12 bases not matched to a gene; V was cut back by 3 bases and J by 5 bases. The CDR3 is made up of 17 amino acids. The V gene's germline CDR1 is SEHNR and CDR2 FQNEAQ (reference sequence). CDR3 sequence (DNA): TGTGCCAGCAGCTTGTACAGACTAGCGGTCCTGGGAGATACGCAGTATTTT. It translates to CASSLYRLAVLGDTQYF.

The chain joins TRBV30 to TRBJ1-5, with 7 nucleotides matching TRBD1. CDR1 GTSNPN and CDR2 SVGIG come from the germline V gene (reference sequence). Unmatched junction bases numbered 6, after V lost 4 bases and J lost 6 bases. CDR3 length: 13 residues. This chain's CDR3 is CAWTDRNGQPQHF. The CDR3 nucleotides read TGTGCCTGGACGGACAGGAATGGTCAGCCCCAGCATTTT. Based on the CDR3 plus reference TRBV30 and TRBJ1-5, the full variable domain is SQTIHQWPATLVQPVGSPLSLECTVEGTSNPNLYWYRQAAGRGLQLLFYSVGIGQISSEVPQNLSASRPQDRQFILSSKKLLLSDSGFYLCAWTDRNGQPQHFGDGTRLSIL.

V is TRBV6-5 and J is TRBJ1-4; D uncertain. V was cut by 4 bases and J by 3 bases, with 6 bases left in between. CDR3 size: 13 residues. The germline gives CDR1 MNHEY, CDR2 SVGAGI. The CDR3: CASSSGSNEKLFF. The CDR3 coding sequence is TGTGCCAGCAGTTCGGGGTCTAATGAAAAACTGTTTTTT.

The V and J genes are TRBV25-1 and TRBJ1-2; TRBD1 matches at 7 bases. There are 14 residues in the CDR3. V was pared by 5 bases and J by 8 bases, with 11 bases of the junction left unmatched. Germline V gene data show CDR1 as MGHDK and CDR2 as SYGVNS. CDR3 sequence reads: CASSSEPGGLGYTF. The CDR3, as DNA: TGTGCCAGCAGTTCTGAGCCAGGGGGTTTGGGCTACACCTTC.

V gene TRBV5-3 combines with J gene TRBJ1-1; TRBD1 is a possible D gene (6 bases). Being an ORF, TRBV5-3 has a function that is uncertain. This CDR3 is built from 15 residues. The V and J ends lost 6 bases and 2 bases respectively, with 17 bases between them. The CDR3 sequence is CARTKLRGTNTEAFF. The DNA for the CDR3 is TGTGCCAGAACCAAACTCAGGGGCACTAACACTGAAGCTTTCTTT.

The chain employs TRBV7-3 and TRBJ1-5, with D possibly TRBD1 on 5 matching bases. The CDR3 length is 14 residues. CDR1 and CDR2 from the germline V gene are SGHTA and FQGTGA. The V and J ends lost 5 bases and 1 base respectively, with 9 bases between them. CDR3 bases: TGTGCCAGCAGCCCAGGGCCCAGCAATCAGCCCCAGCATTTT. Encoded protein: CASSPGPSNQPQHF.

The chain employs TRBV11-2 and TRBJ2-7; 8 positions match TRBD2. Germline V gives CDR1 SGHAT, CDR2 FQNNGV. V lost 3 bases and J lost 5; bases outside the gene matches: 6. The CDR3 has 14 residues. This CDR3 reads CASSLAGGRDEQYF. For the CDR3, the DNA is TGTGCCAGCAGCTTGGCGGGAGGACGCGACGAGCAGTACTTC.

The count of this clone is one. V gene TRBV19 combines with J gene TRBJ2-5, with a possible D match to TRBD1 (5 bases). The germline gives CDR1 LNHDA, CDR2 SQIVND (reference sequence). This CDR3 is built from 15 residues. V was pared by 1 base and J by 2 bases, with 11 bases between. For the CDR3, the DNA is TGTGCCAGTAGTATAGTTAGGACACTTCAAGAGACCCAGTACTTC. The encoded protein is CASSIVRTLQETQYF. The whole variable domain, remainder taken from reference TRBV19 and TRBJ2-5, is DGGITQSPKYLFRKEGQNVTLSCEQNLNHDAMYWYRQDPGQGLRLIYYSQIVNDFQKGDIAEGYSVSREKKESFPLTVTSAQKNPTAFYLCASSIVRTLQETQYFGPGTRLLVL.

This clone was counted between two and nine times. Distinct nucleotide sequences in the sample also encode this CDR3. The chain uses TRBV5-1 and TRBJ1-2, with D unresolved. Trimming took off 2 bases at V and 0 bases at J, with 8 bases between the two ends. Per germline, CDR1 SGHRS and CDR2 YFSETQ. The CDR3 has 14 residues. CDR3 protein: CASSFREANYGYTF. The DNA of the CDR3 is TGCGCCAGCAGCTTCCGGGAGGCTAACTATGGCTACACCTTC.

The rearrangement links TRBV7-3 to TRBJ2-1; 7 nucleotides match TRBD2. Germline CDR1 is SGHTA and CDR2 is FQGTGA. The CDR3 has 16 amino acids. V shed 5 bases, J shed 0 bases, and the junction held 7 bases outside the gene matches. CDR3 residues: CASSERLADSYNEQFF. The CDR3 DNA is TGTGCCAGCAGCGAACGACTAGCTGACTCCTACAATGAGCAGTTCTTC.

The rearrangement uses TRBV28 and TRBJ2-1; 7 bases align to TRBD2. The CDR3 is made up of 15 amino acids. Germline V gene sequence: CDR1 MDHEN, CDR2 SYDVKM. Trimming took 6 bases from V and 6 from J; bases not matched to a gene: 11. The CDR3 DNA reads TGTGCCAGCAGCCCGACTAGCTTTCGGGTCAATGAGCAGTTCTTC. The encoded protein is CASSPTSFRVNEQFF.

The gene calls are TRBV28 and TRBJ2-2, with 11 bases fitting TRBD2. With V trimmed by 7 bases and J by 0 bases, 4 bases remained unmatched. There are 16 residues in the CDR3. The germline V gene has CDR1 MDHEN and CDR2 SYDVKM. In nucleotides, the CDR3 is TGTGCCAGCAATGAACTAGCGGGAGCGAACACCGGGGAGCTGTTTTTT. Encoded protein: CASNELAGANTGELFF.

J is TRBJ2-7 and V is TRBV4-1; 12 bases line up with TRBD2. CDR3 length: 15 residues. V was clipped by 3 bases and J by 2 bases; unmatched bases: 2. The V gene's germline CDR1 is MGHRA and CDR2 YSYEKL. The CDR3 protein is CASSQLAGGAYEQYF. CDR3 nucleotides: TGCGCCAGCAGCCAGCTAGCGGGAGGGGCCTACGAGCAGTACTTC.

Here the CDR3 reads CASGEGRETQYF. The CDR3 DNA reads TGTGCCTCCGGGGAGGGCCGGGAGACCCAGTACTTC. This sequence joins TRBV28 and TRBJ2-5; 7 bases map to TRBD2. The germline gives CDR1 MDHEN, CDR2 SYDVKM. The CDR3 totals 12 residues. The J segment lost 5 bases and the V segment lost 11 bases, leaving 8 bases of the junction unmatched. Full variable domain (missing parts from reference TRBV28 and TRBJ2-5): DVKVTQSSRYLVKRTGEKVFLECVQDMDHENMFWYRQDPGLGLRLIYFSYDVKMKEKGDIPEGYSVSREKKERFSLILESASTNQTSMYLCASGEGRETQYFGPGTRLLVL.